This is a list of T cell receptor beta chains from one sample in a study of PD-L1 blockade in urothelial cancer. Sequenced by immunoSEQ multiplex PCR; TCRdb stores in-frame clones only, minus some. The data hold 90,000 to 120,000 clones, with around 90% observed a single time. Sample: PBMCs, taken around atezolizumab (anti-PD-L1) treatment. The receptors shown here come from a woman older than 75 with urothelial cancer. CDR3s include the opening cysteine and the closing phenylalanine or tryptophan. Each record gives: D gene, V gene, J gene, clone size, CDR3 DNA, CDR3 protein. D genes are given only for firm matches. Clone size is given for some rows only: seen once, a few or many times, or a class if the clone is expanded.

D: TRBD1
V: TRBV7-2
J: TRBJ1-2
size: .
DNA: TGTGCCAGCAGCCCCGACAGGGCTCGGTACACCTTC
CDR3: CASSPDRARYTF

D: .
V: TRBV5-4
J: TRBJ2-1
size: .
DNA: TGTGCCAGCAGCTTGGCACCGGGAGTGACCTACAATGAGCAGTTCTTC
CDR3: CASSLAPGVTYNEQFF

D: .
V: TRBV6-5
J: TRBJ2-1
size: .
DNA: TGTGCCAGCAGACATACCAGCAATGAGCAGTTCTTC
CDR3: CASRHTSNEQFF

D: .
V: TRBV19
J: TRBJ2-3
size: .
DNA: TGTGCCAGTAGTCCCGGGCGCGATCGGGACAATACGCAGTATTTT
CDR3: CASSPGRDRDNTQYF

D: .
V: TRBV10-2
J: TRBJ1-2
size: .
DNA: TGCGCCAGCACGGGGTCTCCGGCCTATGGCTACACCTTC
CDR3: CASTGSPAYGYTF

D: .
V: TRBV5-1
J: TRBJ2-1
size: .
DNA: TGCGCCAGCACCGGGACTGGAAATGAGCAGTTCTTC
CDR3: CASTGTGNEQFF

D: TRBD2
V: TRBV27
J: TRBJ2-2
size: .
DNA: TGTGCCAGCAGACAAAAAGCGGGAGGCAGCCGGGAGCTGTTTTTT
CDR3: CASRQKAGGSRELFF

D: .
V: TRBV2
J: TRBJ2-3
size: .
DNA: TGTGCCAGTGACACAACAGATACGCAGTATTTT
CDR3: CASDTTDTQYF

D: TRBD1
V: TRBV18
J: TRBJ2-3
size: .
DNA: TGTGCCAGCTCCCTAACCGGGACAGTCACAACAGATACGCAGTATTTT
CDR3: CASSLTGTVTTDTQYF

D: .
V: TRBV27
J: TRBJ1-5
size: .
DNA: TGTGCCAGCAGTCCAGGGGCGAATCAGCCCCAGCATTTT
CDR3: CASSPGANQPQHF

D: .
V: TRBV7-3
J: TRBJ2-2
size: .
DNA: TGTGCCAGCAGCCCAGGGTCTGCCGCGAACACCGGGGAGCTGTTTTTT
CDR3: CASSPGSAANTGELFF

D: .
V: TRBV28
J: TRBJ1-1
size: .
DNA: TGTGCCAGCATTTCAGCCGGGACACCTGACGCGGCTTTCTTT
CDR3: CASISAGTPDAAFF

D: .
V: TRBV5-4
J: TRBJ1-2
size: .
DNA: TGTGCCAGCAGCTTGCCGGACGACTTCGCGTCGGGAGGCTACACCTTC
CDR3: CASSLPDDFASGGYTF

D: TRBD1
V: TRBV30
J: TRBJ1-2
size: .
DNA: TGTGCCTGGACCCCCGGACAGGTCTATGGCTACACCTTC
CDR3: CAWTPGQVYGYTF

D: .
V: TRBV27
J: TRBJ1-5
size: .
DNA: TGTGCCAGCAGCAAGGCACGGGGGGTAGGCAATCAGCCCCAGCATTTT
CDR3: CASSKARGVGNQPQHF

D: .
V: TRBV28
J: TRBJ2-1
size: .
DNA: TGTGCCAGCAGTTCGGGGGGCAGCTACAATGAGCAGTTCTTC
CDR3: CASSSGGSYNEQFF

D: TRBD1
V: TRBV7-2
J: TRBJ1-5
size: .
DNA: TGTGCCAGCAGCTTAGCGGGACAGTTCAATCAGCCCCAGCATTTT
CDR3: CASSLAGQFNQPQHF

D: .
V: TRBV27
J: TRBJ2-1
size: .
DNA: TGTGCCAGCAGTTATGAGTCCCCTCGGTACAATGAGCAGTTCTTC
CDR3: CASSYESPRYNEQFF

D: .
V: TRBV28
J: TRBJ2-1
size: few
DNA: TGTGCCAGCAGGTTGGCAGTTGGGCAGAGCTCCTACAATGAGCAGTTCTTC
CDR3: CASRLAVGQSSYNEQFF

D: TRBD2
V: TRBV9
J: TRBJ2-1
size: .
DNA: TGTGCCAGCAGCGTGGGGGGCGGGAGGGCCGAGGAGCAGTTCTTC
CDR3: CASSVGGGRAEEQFF

D: TRBD1
V: TRBV5-1
J: TRBJ1-1
size: .
DNA: TGCGCCAGCAGCTCGACAGGGGGAGTTACTGAAGCTTTCTTT
CDR3: CASSSTGGVTEAFF

D: TRBD1
V: TRBV6-1
J: TRBJ1-1
size: .
DNA: TGTGCCAGCAGACAACAGGGGGCGAATGAAGCTTTCTTT
CDR3: CASRQQGANEAFF

D: .
V: TRBV6-6
J: TRBJ1-5
size: .
DNA: TGTGCCAGCAGTGACAGCTCGAATCAGCCCCAGCATTTT
CDR3: CASSDSSNQPQHF

D: .
V: TRBV27
J: TRBJ2-5
size: .
DNA: TGTGCCACCTCCCCCTCAGCAGGGGATTTCCAAGAGACCCAGTACTTC
CDR3: CATSPSAGDFQETQYF

D: .
V: TRBV9
J: TRBJ1-2
size: .
DNA: TGTGCCAGCAGCGTAGACTCCGGCAGGGTCTATGGCTACACCTTC
CDR3: CASSVDSGRVYGYTF

D: .
V: TRBV18
J: TRBJ2-7
size: .
DNA: TGTGCCAGCTCACCGGATCCGGGTACCTACGAGCAGTACTTC
CDR3: CASSPDPGTYEQYF

D: .
V: TRBV5-1
J: TRBJ1-1
size: .
DNA: TGCGCCAGCAGTACGGGAGGGGCGAACACTGAAGCTTTCTTT
CDR3: CASSTGGANTEAFF

D: TRBD1
V: TRBV27
J: TRBJ1-1
size: .
DNA: TGTGCCAGCAGTTTCGGCAGGGGGCTACAGAACACTGAAGCTTTCTTT
CDR3: CASSFGRGLQNTEAFF

D: .
V: TRBV18
J: TRBJ1-2
size: .
DNA: TGTGCCAGCGCTCCATCGGGGGGGCCTAATGGCTACACCTTC
CDR3: CASAPSGGPNGYTF

D: TRBD1
V: TRBV15
J: TRBJ1-5
size: .
DNA: TGTGCCACCAGCAGAGCCCCGACAGGGGCTGTAAATCAGCCCCAGCATTTT
CDR3: CATSRAPTGAVNQPQHF

D: .
V: TRBV10-3
J: TRBJ1-3
size: .
DNA: TGTGCCATCAGTGAGTCCAATGGGGCCGCTGGAAACACCATATATTTT
CDR3: CAISESNGAAGNTIYF

D: TRBD2
V: TRBV9
J: TRBJ2-2
size: .
DNA: TGTGCCAGCAGCGTGGGGCTAGCGGGAGTCACCGGGGAGCTGTTTTTT
CDR3: CASSVGLAGVTGELFF

D: TRBD2
V: TRBV27
J: TRBJ2-1
size: .
DNA: TGTGCCAGCAACCTAGGGAGACTAGCTGACAATGAGCAGTTCTTC
CDR3: CASNLGRLADNEQFF

D: .
V: TRBV7-9
J: TRBJ1-1
size: .
DNA: TGTGCCAGCAGCTCGAGGGAAGCTTTCTTT
CDR3: CASSSREAFF

D: TRBD2
V: TRBV11-2
J: TRBJ2-1
size: .
DNA: TGTGCCAGCAGCCCTCTCCCGGGACTAGCGGGAGGTTATGAGCAGTTCTTC
CDR3: CASSPLPGLAGGYEQFF

D: TRBD1
V: TRBV19
J: TRBJ1-4
size: once
DNA: TGTGCCAGTAACCCGACAGGGGCCGTAAATGAAAAACTGTTTTTT
CDR3: CASNPTGAVNEKLFF

D: .
V: TRBV27
J: TRBJ1-2
size: .
DNA: TGTGCCACCTCAAGGGGCGCGGTTTTTGGCTACACCTTC
CDR3: CATSRGAVFGYTF

D: TRBD1
V: TRBV5-6
J: TRBJ2-1
size: .
DNA: TGTGCCAGCAGCCCACCTAGGACAGGGCCCAATTACAATGAGCAGTTCTTC
CDR3: CASSPPRTGPNYNEQFF

D: .
V: TRBV4-2
J: TRBJ1-2
size: .
DNA: TGTGCCAGCAGCCAAGAAACGACTATTCGGGCCCTGTATGGCTACACCTTC
CDR3: CASSQETTIRALYGYTF

D: TRBD1
V: TRBV19
J: TRBJ1-1
size: .
DNA: TGTGCCAGTAGTATATTCTCAGGGGGCCAAATGAACACTGAAGCTTTCTTT
CDR3: CASSIFSGGQMNTEAFF

D: .
V: TRBV30
J: TRBJ1-3
size: .
DNA: TGTGCCTGGAGACTCCCCTCTGGAAACACCATATATTTT
CDR3: CAWRLPSGNTIYF

D: .
V: TRBV29-1
J: TRBJ1-1
size: .
DNA: TGCAGCGTTGAACCGGGGAACACTGAAGCTTTCTTT
CDR3: CSVEPGNTEAFF

D: .
V: TRBV7-9
J: TRBJ1-1
size: .
DNA: TGTGCCAGCAGCACACAGGGATTCACTGAAGCTTTCTTT
CDR3: CASSTQGFTEAFF

D: TRBD1
V: TRBV7-9
J: TRBJ2-5
size: .
DNA: TGTGCCAGCAGTCAAGGACAGGGGGTGTCAGAGACCCAGTACTTC
CDR3: CASSQGQGVSETQYF

D: TRBD2
V: TRBV5-5
J: TRBJ2-1
size: .
DNA: TGTGCCAGCAGCGTGACTAGCGGGAGCTCCTACAATGAGCAGTTCTTC
CDR3: CASSVTSGSSYNEQFF

D: TRBD1
V: TRBV4-1
J: TRBJ2-2
size: .
DNA: TGCGCCAGCAGCCTTCGACAGGGGTACAACACCGGGGAGCTGTTTTTT
CDR3: CASSLRQGYNTGELFF

D: .
V: TRBV18
J: TRBJ1-5
size: .
DNA: TGTGCCAGCTCACACTCGGGGGGGAGGCCGAATCAGCCCCAGCATTTT
CDR3: CASSHSGGRPNQPQHF

D: TRBD1
V: TRBV10-3
J: TRBJ2-7
size: .
DNA: TGTGCCATCAGTGAGACCGGGACAGGGAGTTCGGAGCAGTACTTC
CDR3: CAISETGTGSSEQYF

D: TRBD2
V: TRBV19
J: TRBJ2-7
size: .
DNA: TGTGCCAGTAGTGGGGGGGACCCGAGCTCCTACGAGCAGTACTTC
CDR3: CASSGGDPSSYEQYF

D: .
V: TRBV29-1
J: TRBJ2-5
size: .
DNA: TGCAGCGTTGACTTACAGGGACAAGAGACCCAGTACTTC
CDR3: CSVDLQGQETQYF

D: .
V: TRBV28
J: TRBJ2-1
size: .
DNA: TGTGCCACCCAACGGGGCGGGGGCCCCTACAATGAGCAGTTCTTC
CDR3: CATQRGGGPYNEQFF

D: TRBD2
V: TRBV7-3
J: TRBJ2-5
size: once
DNA: TGTGCCAGCAGCCTAGGTAGCGGGAGTGGCCCGGAGACCCAGTACTTC
CDR3: CASSLGSGSGPETQYF

D: TRBD2
V: TRBV18
J: TRBJ2-1
size: .
DNA: TGTGCCAGCTCACCAGCCAGCCGGGAGGGCTTGAATGAGCAGTTCTTC
CDR3: CASSPASREGLNEQFF

D: TRBD2
V: TRBV7-3
J: TRBJ2-1
size: .
DNA: TGTGCCAGCAGCTTAACCGGTCTAGCGGGAGACTACAATGAGCAGTTCTTC
CDR3: CASSLTGLAGDYNEQFF